Listed below are T cell receptor beta chains from one sample, sequenced in a study of blood T cells in healthy people across ages. TCRdb passed the 5' RACE reads through MiXCR, listing each CDR3 protein once. Here the sample spans some 710,000 distinct CDR3 sequences, about 20% being singletons. Sequenced input: blood. These receptors were obtained from a man between 65 and 85 years old in good health. Each CDR3 is given without its conserved first and last residue.

TRBJ1-2 TRBV11-2 ASSMGHSYGYT
TRBJ2-5 TRBV24-1 ATSDWTEETQY
TRBJ1-2 TRBV5-1 ASSKADVYGYT
TRBJ2-1 TRBV5-6 ASSVRQGNYNEQF
TRBJ1-4 TRBV7-2 ASSLGGQGSEKLF
TRBJ2-7 TRBV14 ASSRGVPYEQY
. TRBV12-3/TRBV12-4 ASKRAGVYNEQF
TRBJ1-2 TRBV7-8 ASSLDRGKDGYT
TRBJ2-1 TRBV20-1 SARDLVAGIEQF
TRBJ2-7 TRBV18 ASSPGPALVEQY
TRBJ1-3 TRBV11-2 ASSPTNSGNTIY
TRBJ1-6 TRBV7-2 ASSNGQSSYNSPLH
TRBJ2-7 TRBV7-2 ASSLSVVRGD
TRBJ1-5 TRBV7-9 ASSLLSQPQH
TRBJ2-5 TRBV20-1 SARWGGETQY
TRBJ2-2 TRBV7-9 ASGTSVNTGELF
TRBJ1-2 TRBV18 ASSPPSTVGYT
TRBJ1-1 TRBV6-5 ASSYKGDRAAF
TRBJ2-1 TRBV7-8 ASSAWGDEQF
TRBJ2-7 TRBV29-1 SVAQPREQY
. TRBV19 ASGGQINYNEQF
TRBJ2-3 TRBV20-1 SARVGTSVADTQY
TRBJ1-4 TRBV19 ASSMPWIPHRSTNEKLF
TRBJ2-1 TRBV29-1 SVGTDRANYNEQF
TRBJ1-3 TRBV30 AWNDRTYSGNTIY
TRBJ2-1 TRBV29-1 SVSRLAGASNEQF
. TRBV18 ASSPRQGDNEQF
TRBJ1-1 TRBV29-1 SVGATTEAF
TRBJ1-2 TRBV29-1 SVKGQGAGYT
TRBJ1-4 TRBV12-3/TRBV12-4 ASRRGQPDEKLF
TRBJ2-3 TRBV12-3/TRBV12-4 ASSPSGAYTDTQY
TRBJ2-3 TRBV3-1 ASSQGWLTGGGTDTQY
TRBJ2-3 TRBV6-1 ASRETLDSDTQY
TRBJ1-2 TRBV6-1 ASSEAGPAGYGYT
TRBJ1-5 TRBV12-3/TRBV12-4 ASSFRGGTEHQPQH
TRBJ2-2 TRBV6-2/TRBV6-3 ASSYVLVTGELF
TRBJ2-5 TRBV20-1 SARSGSPQETQY
TRBJ1-5 TRBV20-1 SARGGGTNQPQH
TRBJ2-2 TRBV5-1 ASSFSPGTPGELF
TRBJ1-1 TRBV11-2 ASSMTRGIPEAF
TRBJ2-5 TRBV11-2 ASSAHPGETQY